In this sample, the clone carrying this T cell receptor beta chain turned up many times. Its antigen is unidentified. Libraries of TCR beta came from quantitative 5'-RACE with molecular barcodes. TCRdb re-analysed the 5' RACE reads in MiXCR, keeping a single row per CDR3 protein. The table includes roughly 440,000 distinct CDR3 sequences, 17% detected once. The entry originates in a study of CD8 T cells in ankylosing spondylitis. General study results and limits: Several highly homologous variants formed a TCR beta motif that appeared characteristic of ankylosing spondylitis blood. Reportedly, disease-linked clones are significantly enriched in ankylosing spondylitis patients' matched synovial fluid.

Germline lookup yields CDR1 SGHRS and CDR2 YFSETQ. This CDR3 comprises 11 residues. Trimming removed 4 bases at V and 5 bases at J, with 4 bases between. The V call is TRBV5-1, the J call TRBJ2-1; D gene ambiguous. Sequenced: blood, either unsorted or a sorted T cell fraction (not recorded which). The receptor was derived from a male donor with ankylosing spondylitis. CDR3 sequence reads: CASSQHNEQFF. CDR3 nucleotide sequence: TGCGCCAGCAGCCAACACAATGAGCAGTTCTTC.